Given below is one TCR beta chain in context. As yet, its antigen is unknown. CDR1 is SGHRS, CDR2 YFSETQ, per germline. The CDR3 covers 15 residues. Germline trimming cut 1 base from V and 5 bases from J; bases unmatched to any gene: 5. This sample was included in a study of beta chain features in type 1 diabetes. Study results and limitations: In all four CD4+ subsets, TCRB CDR3 length was significantly, moderately reduced in type 1 diabetes. More deletions and fewer insertions at VDJ junctions were found in patients with type 1 diabetes.

Expressed TCRB transcripts were sequenced, since all the RNA that had been isolated was reverse transcribed. TCRdb keeps only in-frame clones here, not all; method: immunoSEQ multiplex PCR. The sample lists 160,000 or so clones, 8% to 9.5% seen once, with 0.45% to 0.55% in the top ten. The sequenced sample was central memory CD4+ T cells from blood. The chain couples TRBV5-1 to TRBJ2-2; 7 nucleotides agree with TRBD2. The TCR comes from a young woman with type 1 diabetes. The CDR3 DNA sequence: TGCGCCAGCAGCTTGACCAGCGGGACTACCGGGGAGCTGTTTTTT. Its protein is CASSLTSGTTGELFF.